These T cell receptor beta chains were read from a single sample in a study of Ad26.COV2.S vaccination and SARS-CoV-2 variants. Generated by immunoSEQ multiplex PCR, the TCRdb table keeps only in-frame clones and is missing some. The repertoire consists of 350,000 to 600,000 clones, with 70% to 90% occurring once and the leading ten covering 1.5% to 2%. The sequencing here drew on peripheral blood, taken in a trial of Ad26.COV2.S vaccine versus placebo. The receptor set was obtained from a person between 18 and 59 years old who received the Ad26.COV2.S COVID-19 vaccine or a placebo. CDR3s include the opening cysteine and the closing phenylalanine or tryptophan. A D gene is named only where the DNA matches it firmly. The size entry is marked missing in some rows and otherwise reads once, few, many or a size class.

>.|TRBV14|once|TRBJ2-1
CASSQATVYNEQFF
TGTGCCAGCAGCCAAGCTACAGTCTACAATGAGCAGTTCTTC
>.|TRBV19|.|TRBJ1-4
CASDDRSTEKLFF
TGTGCCAGTGATGACCGGAGTACTGAAAAACTGTTTTTT
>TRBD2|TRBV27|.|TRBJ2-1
CASSPYGTSGYNEQFF
TGTGCCAGCAGTCCCTACGGGACTAGCGGCTACAATGAGCAGTTCTTC
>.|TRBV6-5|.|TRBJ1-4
CASRATNEKLFF
TGTGCCAGCCGGGCGACTAATGAAAAACTGTTTTTT
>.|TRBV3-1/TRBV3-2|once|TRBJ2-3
CASSQDLRAGGLVF
TGTGCCAGCAGCCAAGATCTTCGGGCGGGCGGGCTTGTTTTT
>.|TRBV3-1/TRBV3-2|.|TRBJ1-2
CASSSRHIYGYTF
TGTGCCAGCAGCTCACGACATATCTATGGCTACACCTTC
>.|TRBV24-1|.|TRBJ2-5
CATSDLGAGRETQYF
TGTGCCACCAGTGATTTAGGGGCAGGGAGAGAGACCCAGTACTTC
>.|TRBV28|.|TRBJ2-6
CASSSRLGSGANVLTF
TGTGCCAGCAGTTCCAGGTTGGGATCTGGGGCCAACGTCCTGACTTTC
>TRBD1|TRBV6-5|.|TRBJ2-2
CASRLDRANTGELFF
TGTGCCAGCAGATTGGACAGGGCAAACACCGGGGAGCTGTTTTTT
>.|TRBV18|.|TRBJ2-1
CASSPSGHTYNEQFF
TGTGCCAGCTCACCAAGTGGACATACCTACAATGAGCAGTTCTTC
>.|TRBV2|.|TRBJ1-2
CASSDGVLPYNYGYTF
TGTGCCAGCAGTGATGGGGTTCTGCCGTATAACTATGGCTATACCTTC
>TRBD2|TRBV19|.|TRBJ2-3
CASSNRGRANTDTQYF
TGTGCCAGTAGTAATCGCGGGAGGGCTAACACAGATACGCAGTATTTT
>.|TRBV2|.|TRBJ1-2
CASSERAEPSYGYTF
TGTGCCAGCAGTGAACGGGCCGAGCCTTCCTATGGCTACACCTTC
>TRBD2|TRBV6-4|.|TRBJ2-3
CASSASREASGIDTQYF
TGTGCCAGCAGTGCCTCCAGGGAGGCTAGCGGTATTGATACGCAGTATTTT
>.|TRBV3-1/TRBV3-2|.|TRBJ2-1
CASSQNSWIRRSDNEQFF
TGTGCCAGCAGCCAAAACTCGTGGATCCGGCGATCTGACAATGAGCAGTTCTTC
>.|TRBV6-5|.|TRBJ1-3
CASSYSVGGTGNTIYF
TGTGCCAGCAGTTACTCGGTCGGGGGCACTGGAAACACCATATATTTT
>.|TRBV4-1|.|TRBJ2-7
CASSQEESGEAWLYEQYF
TGCGCCAGCAGCCAAGAAGAGTCAGGTGAGGCCTGGCTATACGAGCAGTACTTC
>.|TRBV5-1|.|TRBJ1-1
CASSLGEERGNTEAFF
TGCGCCAGCAGCTTGGGAGAGGAACGGGGGAACACTGAAGCTTTCTTT
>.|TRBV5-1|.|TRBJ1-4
CASSIGVTNEKLFF
TGCGCCAGCTCCATTGGGGTAACTAATGAAAAACTGTTTTTT
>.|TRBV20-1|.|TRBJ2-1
CSASPREQFF
TGCAGTGCTAGTCCGCGTGAGCAGTTCTTC
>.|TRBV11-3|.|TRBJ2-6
CASSFSGANVLTF
TGTGCCAGCAGCTTCAGTGGGGCCAACGTCCTGACTTTC
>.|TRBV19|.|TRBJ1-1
CASSIADRPEAFF
TGTGCCAGTAGTATAGCTGACAGGCCTGAAGCTTTCTTT
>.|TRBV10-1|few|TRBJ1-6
CASSVGGNSPLHF
TGCGCCAGCAGTGTGGGGGGTAATTCACCCCTCCACTTT
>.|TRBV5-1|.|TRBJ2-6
CASSVRSGANVLTF
TGCGCCAGCAGTGTTAGGTCTGGGGCCAACGTCCTGACTTTC
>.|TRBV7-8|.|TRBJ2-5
CASSLTREETQYF
TGTGCCAGCAGCTTAACCAGGGAAGAGACCCAGTACTTC
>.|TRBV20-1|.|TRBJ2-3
CSAQRTDTQYF
TGCAGTGCACAACGCACAGATACGCAGTATTTT
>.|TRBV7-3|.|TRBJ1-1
CASSLTRVLNTEAFF
TGTGCCAGCAGCTTAACTAGGGTTTTGAACACTGAAGCTTTCTTT
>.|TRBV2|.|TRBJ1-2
CASSEAGTGYTF
TGTGCCAGCAGTGAAGCGGGGACGGGCTACACCTTC
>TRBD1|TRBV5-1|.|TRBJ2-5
CASSTGTGGGRTQYF
TGCGCCAGCAGCACAGGGACAGGGGGAGGTCGGACCCAGTACTTC
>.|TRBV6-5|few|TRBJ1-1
CASSPTRIGDTEAFF
TGTGCCAGCAGCCCCACCAGAATAGGGGACACTGAAGCTTTCTTT
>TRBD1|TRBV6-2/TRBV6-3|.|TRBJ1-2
CASSSTGAEGYTF
TGTGCCAGCAGTTCGACAGGGGCGGAGGGCTACACCTTC
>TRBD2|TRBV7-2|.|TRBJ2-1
CASSLAGGRVDEQFF
TGTGCCAGCAGCCTAGCGGGGGGGCGTGTCGATGAGCAGTTCTTC
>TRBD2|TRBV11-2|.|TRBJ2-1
CASSTRSGRNNEQFF
TGTGCCAGCAGCACTCGTAGCGGGAGAAACAATGAGCAGTTCTTC
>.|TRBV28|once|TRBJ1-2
CASRSPQRANYGYTF
TGTGCCAGCAGATCTCCGCAGAGAGCTAACTATGGCTACACCTTC
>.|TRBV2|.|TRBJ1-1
CASTRLGRQNTEAFF
TGTGCCAGCACCCGGCTGGGACGTCAGAACACTGAAGCTTTCTTT
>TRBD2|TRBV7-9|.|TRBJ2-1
CASSLGSAGDEQFF
TGTGCCAGCAGCTTAGGAAGCGCGGGGGATGAGCAGTTCTTC
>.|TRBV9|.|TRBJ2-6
CASSPRGDSGANVLTF
TGTGCCAGCAGCCCACGCGGGGACTCTGGGGCCAACGTCCTGACTTTC
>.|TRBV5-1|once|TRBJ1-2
CASSLLDPNYGYTF
TGCGCCAGCAGCTTGCTAGATCCTAACTATGGCTACACCTTC
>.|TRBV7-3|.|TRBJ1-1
CASREQGTNTEAFF
TGTGCCAGCAGAGAACAGGGTACGAACACTGAAGCTTTCTTT
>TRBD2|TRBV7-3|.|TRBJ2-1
CASSPSGSSYNEQFF
TGTGCCAGCAGCCCCAGCGGGAGCTCCTACAATGAGCAGTTCTTC
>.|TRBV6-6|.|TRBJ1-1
CASSYPDTPKAFF
TGTGCCAGCAGTTACCCGGACACCCCCAAAGCTTTCTTT
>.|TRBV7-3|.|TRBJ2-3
CASSHRGRADTQYF
TGTGCCAGCAGCCACCGGGGACGCGCAGATACGCAGTATTTT
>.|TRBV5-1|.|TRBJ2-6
CASSSLGQGRSGANVLTF
TGCGCCAGCAGTTCGTTAGGTCAGGGCCGCTCTGGGGCCAACGTCCTGACTTTC
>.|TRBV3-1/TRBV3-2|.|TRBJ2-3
CASSQAFGSTDTQYF
TGTGCCAGCAGCCAAGCGTTCGGCTCAACAGATACGCAGTATTTT
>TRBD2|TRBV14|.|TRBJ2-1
CASSRPGLADSYNEQFF
TGTGCCAGCAGCCGACCAGGACTAGCGGACTCCTACAATGAGCAGTTCTTC
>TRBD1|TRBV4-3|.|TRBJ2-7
CASSQGVGTGASYEQYF
TGCGCCAGCAGCCAAGGAGTAGGGACAGGGGCTTCCTACGAGCAGTACTTC
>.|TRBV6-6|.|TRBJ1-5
CAITPLTVGNQPQHF
TGTGCCATCACACCGTTGACAGTGGGCAATCAGCCCCAGCATTTT
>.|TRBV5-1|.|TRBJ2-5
CASSLAGRGQETQYF
TGCGCCAGCAGCTTAGCCGGGCGAGGACAAGAGACCCAGTACTTC
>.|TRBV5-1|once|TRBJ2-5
CASSLVSGKETQYF
TGCGCCAGCAGCTTGGTCTCAGGGAAAGAGACCCAGTACTTC
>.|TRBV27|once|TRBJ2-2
CASSSLGGGPGELFF
TGTGCCAGCAGTTCCCTAGGGGGAGGGCCCGGGGAGCTGTTTTTT
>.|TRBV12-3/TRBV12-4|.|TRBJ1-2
CASSQGPNYGYTF
TGTGCCAGCAGTCAGGGACCGAACTATGGCTACACCTTC
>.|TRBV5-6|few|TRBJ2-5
CASTRTGVETQYF
TGTGCCAGCACCCGGACTGGGGTTGAGACCCAGTACTTC
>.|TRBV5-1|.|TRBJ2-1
CASSNSGTYNEQFF
TGCGCCAGCAGTAATAGCGGTACCTACAATGAGCAGTTCTTC
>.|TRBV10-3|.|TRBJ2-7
CAISGADYEQYF
TGTGCCATCAGTGGGGCAGACTACGAGCAGTACTTC